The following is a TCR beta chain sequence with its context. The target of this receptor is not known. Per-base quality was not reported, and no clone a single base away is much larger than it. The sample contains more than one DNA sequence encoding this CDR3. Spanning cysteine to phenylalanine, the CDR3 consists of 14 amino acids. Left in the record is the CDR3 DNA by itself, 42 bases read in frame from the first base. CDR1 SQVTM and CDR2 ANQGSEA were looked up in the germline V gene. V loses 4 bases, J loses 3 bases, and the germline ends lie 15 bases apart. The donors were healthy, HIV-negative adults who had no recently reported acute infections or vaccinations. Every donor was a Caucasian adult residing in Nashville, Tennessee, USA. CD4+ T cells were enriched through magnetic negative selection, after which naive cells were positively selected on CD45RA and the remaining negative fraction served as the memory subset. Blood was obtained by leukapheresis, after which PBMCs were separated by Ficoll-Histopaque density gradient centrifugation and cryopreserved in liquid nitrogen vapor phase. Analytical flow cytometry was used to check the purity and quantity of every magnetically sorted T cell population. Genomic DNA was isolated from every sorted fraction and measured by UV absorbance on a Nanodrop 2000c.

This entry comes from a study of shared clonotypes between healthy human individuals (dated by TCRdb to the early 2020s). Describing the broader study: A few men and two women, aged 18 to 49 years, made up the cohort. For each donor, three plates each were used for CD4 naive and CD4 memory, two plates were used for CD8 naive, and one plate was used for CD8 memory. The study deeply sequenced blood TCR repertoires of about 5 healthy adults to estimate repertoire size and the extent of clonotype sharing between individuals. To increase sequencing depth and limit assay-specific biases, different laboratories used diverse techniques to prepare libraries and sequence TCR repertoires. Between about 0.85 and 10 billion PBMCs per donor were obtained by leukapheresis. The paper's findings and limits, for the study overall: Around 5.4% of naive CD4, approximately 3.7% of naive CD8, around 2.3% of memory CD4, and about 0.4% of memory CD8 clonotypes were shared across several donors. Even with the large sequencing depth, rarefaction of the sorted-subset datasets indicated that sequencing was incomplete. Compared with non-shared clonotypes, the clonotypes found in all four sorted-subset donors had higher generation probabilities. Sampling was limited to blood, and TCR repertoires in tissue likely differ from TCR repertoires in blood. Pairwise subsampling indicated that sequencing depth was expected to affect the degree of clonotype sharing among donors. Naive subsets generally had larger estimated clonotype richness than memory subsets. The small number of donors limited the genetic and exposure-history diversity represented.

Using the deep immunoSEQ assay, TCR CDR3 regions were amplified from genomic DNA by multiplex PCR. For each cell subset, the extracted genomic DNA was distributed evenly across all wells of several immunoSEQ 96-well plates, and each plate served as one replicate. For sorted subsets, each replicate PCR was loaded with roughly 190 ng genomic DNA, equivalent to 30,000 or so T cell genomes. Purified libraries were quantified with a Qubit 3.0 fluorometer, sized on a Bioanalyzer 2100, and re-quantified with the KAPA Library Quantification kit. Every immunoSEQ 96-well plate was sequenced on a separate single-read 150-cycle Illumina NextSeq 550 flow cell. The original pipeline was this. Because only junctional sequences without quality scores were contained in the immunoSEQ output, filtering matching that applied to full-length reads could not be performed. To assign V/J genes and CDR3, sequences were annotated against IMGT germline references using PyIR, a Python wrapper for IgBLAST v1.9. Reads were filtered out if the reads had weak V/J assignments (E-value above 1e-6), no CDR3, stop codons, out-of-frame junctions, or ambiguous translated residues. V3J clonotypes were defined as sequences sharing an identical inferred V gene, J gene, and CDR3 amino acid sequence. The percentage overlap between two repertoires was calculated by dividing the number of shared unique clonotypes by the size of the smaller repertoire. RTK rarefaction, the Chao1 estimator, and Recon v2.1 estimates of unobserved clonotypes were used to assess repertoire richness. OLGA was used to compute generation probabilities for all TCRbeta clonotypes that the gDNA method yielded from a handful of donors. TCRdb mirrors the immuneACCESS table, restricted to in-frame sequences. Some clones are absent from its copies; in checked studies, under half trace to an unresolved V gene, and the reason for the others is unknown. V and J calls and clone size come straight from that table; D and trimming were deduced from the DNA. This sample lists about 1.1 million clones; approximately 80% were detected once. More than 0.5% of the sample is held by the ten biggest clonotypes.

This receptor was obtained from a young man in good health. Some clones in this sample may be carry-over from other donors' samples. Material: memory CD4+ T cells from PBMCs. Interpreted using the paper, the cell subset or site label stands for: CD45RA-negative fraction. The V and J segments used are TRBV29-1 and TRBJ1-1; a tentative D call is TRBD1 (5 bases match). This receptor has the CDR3 CSVGQGALDTEAFF. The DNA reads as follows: TGCAGCGTTGGTCAGGGAGCTTTGGACACTGAAGCTTTCTTT. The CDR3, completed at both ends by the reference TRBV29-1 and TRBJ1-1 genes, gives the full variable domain SAVISQKPSRDICQRGTSLTIQCQVDSQVTMMFWYRQQPGQSLTLIATANQGSEATYESGFVIDKFPISRPNLTFSTLTVSNMSPEDSSIYLCSVGQGALDTEAFFGQGTRLTVV.